This TCR beta chain was captured by sequencing in a study of T cell responses to AZD1222 COVID-19 vaccine. General observations from the study: Clonal diversity was possibly underestimated; the donors were predominantly white British and more often female. Unmutated variant regions are reportedly the target of nearly half of TCRs that are spike-specific.

For this clone: Its specificity is unknown.

Assay: immunoSEQ multiplex PCR; the TCRdb copy retains only in-frame clones and omits some. The top ten clones hold 1.6% of a sample with roughly 120,000 clones, 88% of them seen once. The length of the CDR3 is 13 residues. The germline CDR1 and CDR2 sequences are SGHRS and YFSETQ. V dropped 3 bases and J dropped 3; count of bases not matched to a gene: 0. Material: peripheral blood, obtained on day 0 of AZD1222 vaccination. The chain employs TRBV5-1 and TRBJ2-7, with TRBD1 matching over 10 bases. The TCR was taken from an adult in good health. This chain's CDR3 is CASSWTGGYEQYF. DNA for the CDR3: TGCGCCAGCAGCTGGACAGGGGGCTACGAGCAGTACTTC.